A selection of T cell receptor beta chains follows, all from one sample in a study of cytomegalovirus exposure and HLA in healthy donors. The data were produced by immunoSEQ multiplex PCR, yet TCRdb's version contains in-frame clones alone and is incomplete. This table has roughly 97,000 clones, 81% appearing once. The material sequenced was PBMCs. These receptors came from a man aged 35 to 55 in good health and CMV-seropositive. Each CDR3 is given with its conserved first and last residue. The D gene is left open where the match is weak. Some rows have no size entry. The others give once, few or many, or a class for an expanded clone.

D	J	size	V	DNA	CDR3
-	TRBJ2-3	few	TRBV19	TGTGCCAGTAGTAGTCTCGCAGATACGCAGTATTTT	CASSSLADTQYF
-	TRBJ2-5	-	TRBV7-7	TGTGCCAGCAGCTTAGCGTGGACCGGAGGAGAGGCCCAGTACTTC	CASSLAWTGGEAQYF
TRBD2	TRBJ2-1	-	TRBV5-1	TGCGCCAGCAGCTTAGCTAGCGGGAATGTTTACAATGAGCAGTTCTTC	CASSLASGNVYNEQFF
TRBD2	TRBJ2-1	-	TRBV6-5	TGTGCCAGCTTTAGCGGGGGGGTCTACAATGAGCAGTTCTTC	CASFSGGVYNEQFF
TRBD1	TRBJ1-1	-	TRBV19	TGTGCCACTACGGGACAGGGCCCCCTCGTAGCTTTCTTT	CATTGQGPLVAFF
-	TRBJ1-1	-	TRBV6-4	TGTGCCAGCAGGGGGCAACCGAACACTGAAGCTTTCTTT	CASRGQPNTEAFF
-	TRBJ2-5	-	TRBV29-1	TGCAGCGTTGGAGTTCCCCAAGAGACCCAGTACTTC	CSVGVPQETQYF
TRBD2	TRBJ2-7	-	TRBV4-2	TGTGCCAGCAGCCTCTCTCGGGGGGGCCCCGAGCAGTACTTC	CASSLSRGGPEQYF
TRBD2	TRBJ2-5	-	TRBV5-1	TGCGCCAGCAGCTTTCGACTAGCGGGTCAAGAGACCCAGTACTTC	CASSFRLAGQETQYF
TRBD1	TRBJ2-7	medium-sized	TRBV14	TGTGCCAGCAGCCAAGCGGGACAGGGGGTGTACGAGCAGTACTTC	CASSQAGQGVYEQYF
-	TRBJ2-7	-	TRBV5-8	TGTGCCAGCAGCGCGTACGAGCAGTACTTC	CASSAYEQYF
TRBD1	TRBJ1-3	-	TRBV19	TGTGCCAGTAGTTCAAAACAGGGGGCGACTGGAAACACCATATATTTT	CASSSKQGATGNTIYF
-	TRBJ1-1	few	TRBV5-4	TGTGCCAGCAGCTTAAAACAGGCGGCGGACACTGAAGCTTTCTTT	CASSLKQAADTEAFF
-	TRBJ1-5	once	TRBV6-6	TGTGCCAGCAGTAACGACAGAGAAAATCAGCCCCAGCATTTT	CASSNDRENQPQHF
-	TRBJ1-2	-	TRBV2	TGTGCCAGCAGTGAAGGATTAGAACAGGGTTATGGCTACACCTTC	CASSEGLEQGYGYTF
-	TRBJ1-5	-	TRBV2	TGTGCCAGCAAACTACTGCAAAATCAGCCCCAGCATTTT	CASKLLQNQPQHF
TRBD1	TRBJ1-2	-	TRBV5-4	TGTGCCAGCAGCTCCCTGGACAGGGGACGGGGCTACACCTTC	CASSSLDRGRGYTF
TRBD2	TRBJ2-1	once	TRBV10-1	TGCGCCAGCAGTCCTGTCCGGACTAGCGGGAGATTCCACAATGAGCAGTTCTTC	CASSPVRTSGRFHNEQFF
-	TRBJ2-2	-	TRBV9	TGTGCCAGCAGCTTAAACACCGGGGAGCTGTTTTTT	CASSLNTGELFF
TRBD2	TRBJ2-1	-	TRBV6-5	TGTGCCAGCAGACTAACTAGCGGGGGGGCCGAGTTCTTC	CASRLTSGGAEFF
-	TRBJ2-7	-	TRBV2	TGTGCCAGCGGGGACGGGGGGCACTCCTACGAGCAGTACTTC	CASGDGGHSYEQYF
TRBD2	TRBJ2-1	-	TRBV28	TGTGCCAGCAGTCGCGCTGGGACTAGCGGGGCCCCCAATGAGCAGTTCTTC	CASSRAGTSGAPNEQFF
TRBD1	TRBJ1-1	-	TRBV7-8	TGTGCCAGCAGCCCCCAGGGACAGGGAACTGAAGCTTTCTTT	CASSPQGQGTEAFF
TRBD2	TRBJ2-1	-	TRBV7-7	TGTGCTAGCAGTGGAGGGAGGGAAAATGAGCAGTTCTTC	CASSGGRENEQFF
TRBD2	TRBJ2-7	-	TRBV6-5	TGTGCCAGCAAAGCTAGCGGGAGGGAGGAGCAGTACTTC	CASKASGREEQYF
TRBD1	TRBJ2-2	-	TRBV28	TGTGCCACCCTAGGGGGCCATCGAACCGGGGAGCTGTTTTTT	CATLGGHRTGELFF
-	TRBJ2-1	once	TRBV7-9	TGTGCCAGCAGCCCGGACAATGAGCAGTTCTTC	CASSPDNEQFF
TRBD2	TRBJ2-2	-	TRBV29-1	TGCAGCGGCGCGACGGGACTAGCGGGGGGCAAGAACACCGGGGAGCTGTTTTTT	CSGATGLAGGKNTGELFF
-	TRBJ1-6	-	TRBV27	TGTGCCAGCACCTCGCGCATGAGCTCCTATAATTCACCCCTCCACTTT	CASTSRMSSYNSPLHF
-	TRBJ1-1	-	TRBV9	TGTGCCAGCAGCGCCAATCCGGGGGTGGGGGAAGCTTTCTTT	CASSANPGVGEAFF
TRBD1	TRBJ1-1	-	TRBV30	TGTGCCTGGGACAGGGCCTTGCGGACTGAAGCTTTCTTT	CAWDRALRTEAFF
-	TRBJ2-5	-	TRBV6-6	TGTGCCAGCAGTTATGGGAGTGAGACCCAGTACTTC	CASSYGSETQYF
-	TRBJ2-7	-	TRBV29-1	TGCAGCGCTACCAAAGCCGGGTACGAGCAGTACTTC	CSATKAGYEQYF
TRBD1	TRBJ2-2	-	TRBV6-1	TGTGCCAGCAGTGCGACATCCGGGACAGGAGATACCACCGGGGAGCTGTTTTTT	CASSATSGTGDTTGELFF
-	TRBJ1-3	-	TRBV9	TGTGCCAGCAGCGTAGCAGGGGCCGCTGGAAACACCATATATTTT	CASSVAGAAGNTIYF
TRBD1	TRBJ1-4	-	TRBV2	TGTGCCAGCAGGTCGGACAGGGCTAATGAAAAACTGTTTTTT	CASRSDRANEKLFF
-	TRBJ2-5	-	TRBV18	TGTGCCAGCTCACCACGGGGGGAAGAGACCCAGTACTTC	CASSPRGEETQYF
TRBD1	TRBJ1-4	-	TRBV28	TGTGCCAGCAGTTTACAGGGGGCTGGTAATGAAAAACTGTTTTTT	CASSLQGAGNEKLFF
-	TRBJ2-1	-	TRBV4-2	TGTGCCAGCAGCCAAGATTGGGGCAGTCACAATGAGCAGTTCTTC	CASSQDWGSHNEQFF
-	TRBJ1-1	-	TRBV20-1	TGCAGTGCCAGTCTGAACACTGAAGCTTTCTTT	CSASLNTEAFF
-	TRBJ1-1	-	TRBV11-3	TGTGCCAGCAGCGGACAGTACACTGAAGCTTTCTTT	CASSGQYTEAFF
TRBD1	TRBJ2-2	-	TRBV12-5	TGTGCTAGTGGGCCAGGGACAGGGAACACCGGGGAGCTGTTTTTT	CASGPGTGNTGELFF
TRBD1	TRBJ2-5	-	TRBV25-1	TGTGCCACCAGGGGGCACGAGGAGACCCAGTACTTC	CATRGHEETQYF
-	TRBJ2-5	once	TRBV6-1	TGTGCCAGCAGTGAAGCTTGGAGACTAATGTACCAAGAGACCCAGTACTTC	CASSEAWRLMYQETQYF
TRBD2	TRBJ2-3	-	TRBV11-2	TGTGCCAGCAGCTTAGGAGCCGGGGGGGGCCGGACAGATACGCAGTATTTT	CASSLGAGGGRTDTQYF